The clone carrying this T cell receptor (beta chain) came up many times. Antigen unknown. This entry comes from a study of T-cell reconstitution after alpha-beta-depleted transplantation in children. Study-wide findings and caveats: Some patients' high day-60 TCRbeta diversity was traced to surviving recipient T cells and thymic progenitors. T-cell counts and diversity were attributed mostly to newly produced T cells one year after transplant.

TCRbeta library construction was performed incorporating unique molecular identifiers. A single record per CDR3 protein comes from TCRdb applying MiXCR to the PCR reads. The repertoire holds 250,000 to 300,000 distinct CDR3 sequences, with under 14% as singletons. The CDR3 spans 15 residues. Trimming took 7 bases from V and 0 from J, leaving 13 bases between them. The receptor comes from a male patient between 2 and 9 years old who had a stem cell transplant for chronic granulomatous disease, so the T cells may come from the graft donor. The chain couples TRBV12-3 or TRBV12-4 to TRBJ2-1; unclear D gene. This specimen was peripheral blood, taken 180 days after TCRalphabeta/CD19-depleted stem cell transplant. The CDR3 DNA follows: TGTGCCAGCATCCTCGCGGATAGCTCCTACAATGAGCAGTTCTTC. Its translation is CASILADSSYNEQFF.